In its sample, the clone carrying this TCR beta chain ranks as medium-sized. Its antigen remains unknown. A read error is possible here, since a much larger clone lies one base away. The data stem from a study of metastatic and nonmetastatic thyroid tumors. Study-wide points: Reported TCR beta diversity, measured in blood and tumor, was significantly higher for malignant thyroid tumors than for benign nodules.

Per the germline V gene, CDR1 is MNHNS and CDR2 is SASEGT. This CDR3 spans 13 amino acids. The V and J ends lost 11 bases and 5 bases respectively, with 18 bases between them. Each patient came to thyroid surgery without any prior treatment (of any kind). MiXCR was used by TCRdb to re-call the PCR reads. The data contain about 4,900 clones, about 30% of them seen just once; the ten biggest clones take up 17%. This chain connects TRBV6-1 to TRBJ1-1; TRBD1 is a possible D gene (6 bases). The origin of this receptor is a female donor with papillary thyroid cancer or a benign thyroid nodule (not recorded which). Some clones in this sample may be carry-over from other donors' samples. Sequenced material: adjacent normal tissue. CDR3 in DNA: TGTGCCGGCGCACTAGGGGGGGGGACTGAAGCTTTCTTT. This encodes CAGALGGGTEAFF.